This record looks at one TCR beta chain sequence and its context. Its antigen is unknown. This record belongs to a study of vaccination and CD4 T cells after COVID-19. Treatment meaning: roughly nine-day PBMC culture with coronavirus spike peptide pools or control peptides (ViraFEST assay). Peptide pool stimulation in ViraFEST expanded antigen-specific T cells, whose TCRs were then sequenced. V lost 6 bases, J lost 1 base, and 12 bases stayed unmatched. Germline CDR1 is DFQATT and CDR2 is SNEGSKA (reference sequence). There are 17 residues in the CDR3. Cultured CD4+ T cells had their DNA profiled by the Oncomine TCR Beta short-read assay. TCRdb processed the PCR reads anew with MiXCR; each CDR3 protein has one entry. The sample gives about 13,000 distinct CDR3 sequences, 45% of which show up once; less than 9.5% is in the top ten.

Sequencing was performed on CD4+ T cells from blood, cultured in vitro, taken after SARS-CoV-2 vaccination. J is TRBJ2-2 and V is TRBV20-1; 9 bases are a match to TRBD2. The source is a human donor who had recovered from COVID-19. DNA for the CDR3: TGCAGTGCCTACGACGGCGGGAGGGCCATGAACACCGGGGAGCTGTTTTTT. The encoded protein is CSAYDGGRAMNTGELFF.